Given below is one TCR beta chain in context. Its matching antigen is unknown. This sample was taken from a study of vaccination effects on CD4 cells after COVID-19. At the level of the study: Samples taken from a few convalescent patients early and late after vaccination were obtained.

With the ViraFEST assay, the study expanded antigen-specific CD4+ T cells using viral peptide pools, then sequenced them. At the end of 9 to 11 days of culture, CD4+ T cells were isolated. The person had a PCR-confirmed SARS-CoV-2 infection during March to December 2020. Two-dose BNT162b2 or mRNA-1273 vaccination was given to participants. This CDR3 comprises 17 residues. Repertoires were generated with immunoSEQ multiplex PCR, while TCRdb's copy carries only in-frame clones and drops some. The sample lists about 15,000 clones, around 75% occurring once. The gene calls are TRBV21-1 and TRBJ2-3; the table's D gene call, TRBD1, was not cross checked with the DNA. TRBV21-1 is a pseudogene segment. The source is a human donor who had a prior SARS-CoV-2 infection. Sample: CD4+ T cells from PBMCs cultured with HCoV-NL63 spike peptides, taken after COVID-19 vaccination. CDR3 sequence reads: CASSRLPGTYGTDTQYF. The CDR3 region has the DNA TGTGCCAGCAGCAGATTACCAGGGACATACGGCACAGATACGCAGTATTTT.